Sequencing of this T cell receptor (beta chain) was carried out in a study of cytomegalovirus exposure and HLA in healthy donors. Assay: immunoSEQ multiplex PCR; the TCRdb copy retains only in-frame clones and omits some. The sample lists roughly 56,000 clones, 91% occurring once. Sequenced sample: PBMCs. This receptor was identified in a woman aged 25 to 39 in good health and CMV-seronegative.

Written as DNA, the CDR3 is TGTGCCAGCAGCCCACCCACTAGCGAGATGCAGTACTTC. The encoded protein is CASSPPTSEMQYF. J is TRBJ2-7 and V is TRBV7-9; 7 nucleotides line up with TRBD2. The junction had 10 bases not matched to a gene; V was cut back by 5 bases and J by 9 bases. There are 13 residues in the CDR3. CDR1 and CDR2 (germline): SEHNR, FQNEAQ (reference sequence).